These 32 T cell receptor beta chains share one sample of origin, sequenced in a study of somatic mutations in cytotoxic T cells in rheumatoid arthritis. Here immunoSEQ multiplex PCR was the method, and the copy in TCRdb shows in-frame clones only, minus some. This repertoire shows roughly 16,000 clones, approximately 80% found once; its top ten account for 12%. Source material: CD8+ T cells sorted from blood. The receptors shown here come from an adult with rheumatoid arthritis.

The rearrangement uses TRBV6-1 and TRBJ2-7; 9 nucleotides agree with TRBD1. V shed 2 bases and J 5 bases; nucleotides not matched to a gene: 10. The CDR3 is 16 residues long. Germline CDR1 MNHNS, CDR2 SASEGT. The CDR3 coding sequence is TGTGCCAGCAGTGAACCGGCCGGGACAGGGTCTAACGAGCAGTACTTC. This translates into CASSEPAGTGSNEQYF.

V gene TRBV6-5 combines with J gene TRBJ2-7; 10 bases agree with TRBD2. The junction had 0 bases not matched to a gene; V was cut back by 1 base and J by 6 bases. The germline gives CDR1 MNHEY, CDR2 SVGAGI. There are 13 residues in the CDR3. The chain's CDR3 is CASSYLAGGEQYF. For the CDR3, the DNA is TGTGCCAGCAGTTACTTAGCGGGGGGCGAGCAGTACTTC.

J is TRBJ1-2 and V is TRBV28; 7 bases are shared with TRBD1. Germline CDR1 and CDR2: MDHEN and SYDVKM. The CDR3 runs 15 residues. The ends lost 2 bases at V and 4 bases at J; junction bases unmatched: 7. The CDR3, as DNA: TGTGCCAGCAGTTTAAGGGGTAGGGGGCTCTATGGCTACACCTTC. Translation: CASSLRGRGLYGYTF.

This clone was picked up a small number of times. The chain carries TRBV4-1 and TRBJ2-6; D is uncertain. V lost 4 bases and J 0 bases, leaving 7 bases between the germline ends. Germline lookup yields CDR1 MGHRA and CDR2 YSYEKL. The CDR3 extends over 15 amino acids. CDR3 sequence: CASSPHSSGANVLTF. The CDR3 DNA is TGCGCCAGCAGCCCGCACAGCTCTGGGGCCAACGTCCTGACTTTC.

The chain uses TRBV7-9 and TRBJ2-7; TRBD1 matches at 9 bases. Germline V gene sequence: CDR1 SEHNR, CDR2 FQNEAQ (reference sequence). The junction had 8 bases not matched to a gene; V was cut back by 4 bases and J by 1 base. This CDR3 spans 16 amino acids. Here the CDR3 reads CASSSQPGQGSYEQYF. CDR3 coding DNA: TGTGCCAGCAGCTCGCAACCGGGACAGGGATCCTACGAGCAGTACTTC. The full variable domain, completed using reference TRBV7-9 and TRBJ2-7, is DTGVSQNPRHKITKRGQNVTFRCDPISEHNRLYWYRQTLGQGPEFLTYFQNEAQLEKSRLLSDRFSAERPKGSFSTLEIQRTEQGDSAMYLCASSSQPGQGSYEQYFGPGTRLTVT.

This chain uses TRBV11-2 with TRBJ1-2; 8 positions match TRBD1. Germline-derived CDR1 and CDR2 are SGHAT and FQNNGV. The CDR3 has 14 amino acids. V lost 5 bases, J lost 1 base, and 3 bases stayed unmatched. CDR3 sequence: CASSRTGRNYGYTF. The CDR3 DNA reads TGTGCCAGCAGCCGGACAGGGCGTAACTATGGCTACACCTTC.

The chain joins TRBV5-6 to TRBJ2-2; 7 bases are shared with TRBD1. J lost 7 bases, V lost 4 bases, and 13 bases had no gene match. The CDR3 covers 16 residues. Germline assignment: CDR1 SGHDT and CDR2 YYEEEE. The CDR3 spells CASSNEPDRADGELFF. CDR3 bases: TGTGCCAGCAGCAACGAGCCCGACAGGGCGGACGGGGAGCTGTTTTTT.

This rearrangement joins TRBV28 to TRBJ2-3, with 9 bases lining up with TRBD1. V lost 5 bases and J lost 2; bases outside the gene matches: 17. Looked up from germline, CDR1 is MDHEN and CDR2 is SYDVKM. The CDR3 sequence is 19 residues long. The CDR3 here is CASSPSPGTGSRSTDTQYF. In DNA form, the CDR3 reads TGTGCCAGCAGTCCCAGTCCCGGGACAGGGAGTCGGTCCACAGATACGCAGTATTTT.

This chain uses TRBV6-5 with TRBJ2-2; no clear D gene. V lost 6 bases, J lost 6 bases, and 5 bases lay in between. Germline CDR1 reads MNHEY; CDR2 reads SVGAGI. This CDR3 is built from 11 residues. The CDR3: CASRNAGELFF. The CDR3 DNA follows: TGTGCCAGCAGGAATGCCGGGGAGCTGTTTTTT.

The V call is TRBV28, the J call TRBJ1-3; tentative D call: TRBD1 (5 bases). Trimming stripped 4 bases from V and 3 bases from J, with 10 bases between. Germline V CDR1 and CDR2: MDHEN, SYDVKM. CDR3 size: 14 residues. CDR3 region: CASSSYRSGNTIYF. The CDR3 DNA reads as TGTGCCAGCAGTTCATACAGGAGTGGAAACACCATATATTTT.

The genes are TRBV5-5 and TRBJ1-5; unclear D gene. V lost 4 bases, J lost 4 bases, and 9 bases lay in between. The germline V gene encodes CDR1 SGHKS and CDR2 YYEKEE (reference sequence). The CDR3 covers 13 residues. The CDR3 loop is CASSTDWNQPQHF. The CDR3 coding sequence is TGTGCCAGCAGCACCGACTGGAATCAGCCCCAGCATTTT. The entire variable domain, with the rest obtained from reference TRBV5-5 and TRBJ1-5, is as follows: DAGVTQSPTHLIKTRGQQVTLRCSPISGHKSVSWYQQVLGQGPQFIFQYYEKEERGRGNFPDRFSARQFPNYSSELNVNALLLGDSALYLCASSTDWNQPQHFGDGTRLSIL.

V and J are TRBV13 and TRBJ2-7; no clear D. The CDR3 is 14 residues long. CDR1 and CDR2 from the germline V gene are PRHDT and FYEKMQ (reference sequence). Between the trimmed V and J ends, which lost 1 base and 2 bases, there was a span of 9 bases. CDR3 DNA sequence: TGTGCCAGCAGCTTAGCGGTGGGCACCTACGAGCAGTACTTC. Encoded protein: CASSLAVGTYEQYF.

V and J are TRBV19 and TRBJ2-2; TRBD1 aligns across 9 bases. The trim removed 1 base at V and 4 bases at J, leaving 7 bases unmatched. Looked up from germline, CDR1 is LNHDA and CDR2 is SQIVND (reference sequence). This CDR3 contains 17 residues. The CDR3 loop reads CASSIVWGQGPTGELFF. CDR3 sequence (DNA): TGTGCCAGTAGTATAGTATGGGGACAGGGTCCCACCGGGGAGCTGTTTTTT.

The gene calls are TRBV5-1 and TRBJ2-3; a possible D gene is TRBD2 (7 bases). The CDR3 extends over 16 amino acids. Trimming left V 4 bases short and J 2 bases short, with 17 bases between. Germline CDR1 reads SGHRS; CDR2 reads YFSETQ. The CDR3 sequence is CASSQNEGGLTDTQYF. The CDR3 DNA reads TGCGCCAGCAGCCAAAACGAGGGGGGGCTCACAGATACGCAGTATTTT.

V usage is TRBV4-1 and J usage is TRBJ2-7; tentatively, D is TRBD2 (6 bases). Germline V gene data show CDR1 as MGHRA and CDR2 as YSYEKL. The CDR3 spans 15 residues. V lost 1 base to trimming and J lost 4 bases, with 14 bases between them. CDR3 DNA sequence: TGCGCCAGCAGCCAAGTTGCGGGACTCCCATACGAGCAGTACGTC. This gives the protein CASSQVAGLPYEQYV.

V and J are TRBV6-1 and TRBJ2-1; the match to TRBD2 covers 12 bases. The CDR3 is made up of 19 amino acids. CDR1 and CDR2 (germline): MNHNS, SASEGT. After removal of 2 bases from V and 9 bases from J, the junction contained 17 bases not matched to a gene. CDR3 nucleotides: TGTGCCAGCAGTGAAATAAGGTCTAGCGGGGGGGCTGAAGTTAGTGAGCAGTTCTTC. It codes for CASSEIRSSGGAEVSEQFF.

The rearrangement links TRBV23-1 to TRBJ1-2; a possible D gene is TRBD1 (6 bases). TRBV23-1 is an open reading frame whose function is uncertain. V shed 10 bases and J shed 1 base, with 19 bases lying between them. The CDR3 consists of 15 residues. The CDR3 region is CAKGGRDRLNYGYTF. DNA of the CDR3: TGCGCCAAGGGGGGGCGGGACCGCCTTAACTATGGCTACACCTTC.

The gene calls are TRBV28 and TRBJ1-6; the D is unclear. The germline V gene encodes CDR1 MDHEN and CDR2 SYDVKM. The CDR3 extends over 17 amino acids. V was trimmed by 6 bases and J by 0 bases, leaving 15 bases between them. For the CDR3, the DNA is TGTGCCAGCAGCCCTAGGACGCGGGGCTCCTATAATTCACCCCTCCACTTT. Its protein product is CASSPRTRGSYNSPLHF.

DNA of the CDR3: TGTGCCTGGAGTGTAGGGACAGCGAGCACAGATACGCAGTATTTT. Translation gives CAWSVGTASTDTQYF. The V call is TRBV30, the J call TRBJ2-3, with 7 bases that match TRBD1. This CDR3 is 15 amino acids long. Germline V gene lookup returns CDR1 GTSNPN and CDR2 SVGIG (reference sequence). The junction had 3 bases not matched to a gene; V was cut back by 0 bases and J by 0 bases. Full variable domain (remainder filled in from reference TRBV30 and TRBJ2-3): SQTIHQWPATLVQPVGSPLSLECTVEGTSNPNLYWYRQAAGRGLQLLFYSVGIGQISSEVPQNLSASRPQDRQFILSSKKLLLSDSGFYLCAWSVGTASTDTQYFGPGTRLTVL.

This CDR3 reads CASSQTGAQGYTF. CDR3 sequence (DNA): TGCGCCAGCAGCCAGACAGGGGCGCAGGGCTACACCTTC. The chain uses TRBV5-1 and TRBJ1-2; 8 bases are shared with TRBD1. V shed 4 bases, J shed 8 bases, and the junction held 7 bases outside the gene matches. The CDR3 runs 13 residues. CDR1 and CDR2 from the germline V gene are SGHRS and YFSETQ.

This clone was observed a handful of times. The chain combines TRBV6-4 with TRBJ2-3, with 10 bases fitting TRBD2. Germline V lookup: CDR1 MRHNA, CDR2 SNTAGT. CDR3 length equals 16 residues. Germline trimming cut 0 bases from V and 3 bases from J; bases unmatched to any gene: 3. CDR3 sequence: CASSDSASGGTDTQYF. The DNA for the CDR3 is TGTGCCAGCAGTGACTCGGCTAGCGGGGGTACAGATACGCAGTATTTT.

This clone has only a few counts. The chain uses TRBV7-6 and TRBJ2-7; D not certain. CDR3 length: 14 residues. Trimming took off 1 base at V and 3 bases at J, with 10 bases between the two ends. CDR1 SGHVS and CDR2 FNYEAQ come from the germline V gene. CDR3 in amino acids: CASSLEGFGYEQYF. The CDR3 DNA follows: TGTGCCAGCAGCTTAGAGGGTTTTGGCTACGAGCAGTACTTC.

The chain is built from TRBV7-5 and TRBJ2-7. TRBV7-5 counts as a pseudogene. The CDR3 extends over 15 amino acids. The CDR3 is CARSFRDEDPYEQYV. As DNA, the CDR3 is TGTGCCAGAAGCTTCCGGGACGAAGATCCCTACGAGCAGTACGTC.

This chain links TRBV19 with TRBJ1-1; D might be TRBD1 (6 bases). Germline V gene sequence: CDR1 LNHDA, CDR2 SQIVND (reference sequence). The CDR3 is 14 amino acids. Trimming removed 7 bases at V and 7 bases at J, with 19 bases between. CDR3 loop: CASTNLLGGREAFF. The CDR3 DNA is TGTGCCAGTACCAACCTCCTGGGGGGGCGTGAAGCTTTCTTT.

CDR3 sequence: CASSQDLLTAGTAFF. CDR3 DNA sequence: TGTGCCAGCAGCCAAGATCTCTTAACAGCCGGGACGGCTTTCTTT. The genes are TRBV4-2 and TRBJ1-1, with a possible D match to TRBD1 (5 bases). Germline V gene lookup returns CDR1 LGHNA and CDR2 YNFKEQ. Trimming removed 0 bases at V and 11 bases at J, with 19 bases between. The CDR3 is 15 amino acids.

The chain is built from TRBV6-5 and TRBJ1-4, with D unresolved. Trimming removed 1 base from V and 5 bases from J, with 14 bases in between. CDR3 length equals 16 residues. Germline CDR1 is MNHEY and CDR2 is SVGAGI. The CDR3, as DNA: TGTGCCAGCAGTTACTGGGTCTGGGTGATGAATGAAAAACTGTTTTTT. This codes for CASSYWVWVMNEKLFF.

The chain joins TRBV7-2 to TRBJ2-6, with D perhaps matching TRBD2 (6 bases). Trimming pared 6 bases from V and 1 base from J, leaving 13 bases between. Germline CDR1 reads SGHTA; CDR2 reads FQGNSA. The CDR3 contains 16 residues. CDR3 sequence: CASRPFGGSGANVLTF. The CDR3 DNA is TGTGCCAGCAGGCCTTTTGGGGGGTCTGGGGCCAACGTCCTGACTTTC.

The chain couples TRBV7-9 to TRBJ2-2; TRBD1 agrees at 11 bases. The CDR3 covers 15 residues. V shed 5 bases and J 8 bases; nucleotides not matched to a gene: 7. Looked up from germline, CDR1 is SEHNR and CDR2 is FQNEAQ (reference sequence). The DNA for the CDR3 is TGTGCCAGCAGCCAGAGGGACAGGGGGTCAGGGGAGCTGTTTTTT. Its protein product is CASSQRDRGSGELFF.

The rearrangement links TRBV5-2 to TRBJ1-2. TRBV5-2 is annotated as a pseudogene. CDR3 length: 16 residues. In nucleotides, the CDR3 is TGTGCCAGCAACCGGCTGCGAGAGTACGAAACCTATGGCTACACCTTC. It codes for CASNRLREYETYGYTF.

CDR3 residues: CASSGTSGGYNEQFF. The CDR3 DNA follows: TGTGCCAGCAGCGGGACTAGCGGGGGGTACAATGAGCAGTTCTTC. V gene TRBV5-4 combines with J gene TRBJ2-1, with 15 bases lining up with TRBD2. The CDR3 spans 15 residues. Looked up from germline, CDR1 is SGHNT and CDR2 is YYREEE (reference sequence). V shed 4 bases and J 4 bases; nucleotides not matched to a gene: 0.

This clone has more than one count but fewer than ten. The chain uses TRBV6-1 and TRBJ2-1; 15 nucleotides match TRBD2. After removal of 4 bases from V and 5 bases from J, the junction contained 6 bases not matched to a gene. Germline values: CDR1 MNHNS, CDR2 SASEGT. The CDR3 has 17 amino acids. CDR3: CASSVTGTSGGNNEQFF. DNA of the CDR3: TGTGCCAGCAGTGTTACCGGGACTAGCGGGGGGAACAATGAGCAGTTCTTC.

The chain has TRBV11-2 and TRBJ2-5, with a weak D call TRBD2 (6 bases). V was cut by 3 bases and J by 4 bases, with 12 bases left in between. The germline gives CDR1 SGHAT, CDR2 FQNNGV. This CDR3 region has 14 residues. The chain's CDR3 is CASSLRTTGETQYF. CDR3 coding DNA: TGTGCCAGCAGCTTGCGGACTACGGGAGAGACCCAGTACTTC.